The sequence of this TCR beta chain was determined in a study of regulatory T cells in long-lasting Graves disease. The CDR3 sequence is 14 residues long. The germline V gene has CDR1 LGHDT and CDR2 YNNKEL (reference sequence). Trimming left V 8 bases short and J 8 bases short, with 21 bases between. Libraries of TCR beta came from iRepertoire HTBI primers plus Arm-PCR of CDR3 regions. TCRdb processed the multiplex PCR reads anew with MiXCR; each CDR3 protein has one entry. The sample has 500,000 or so distinct CDR3 sequences; approximately 16% are singletons. This clonotype was detected once. Time point described: newly diagnosed GD, antithyroid drugs for less than 3 months. The TCR library was made from RNA extracted from PBMCs. This sample was shared with a second study, whose subject was T cells in Graves' hyperthyroidism and ophthalmopathy. That source reports: Uncontrolled infection, other autoimmune disease, pregnancy or lactation disqualified patients from enrolment.

Here the sequenced sample was peripheral blood mononuclear cells (PBMCs), taken at new diagnosis, from a patient treated with antithyroid drugs. The chain uses TRBV3-1 and TRBJ1-2; no clear D gene. This receptor was taken from a woman aged 35-65 years with Graves disease. CDR3: CASGLAPRTDGYTF. The CDR3 DNA follows: TGTGCCAGCGGTTTAGCCCCCCGAACAGACGGCTACACCTTC.